The 7 T cell receptor beta chains listed next were all sequenced from one sample in a study of shared clonotypes between healthy human individuals. TCRdb's copy holds only in-frame clones and misses some; the assay was immunoSEQ multiplex PCR. Among roughly 1 million clones listed, roughly 70% were seen once. The sample comprised memory CD4+ T cells sorted from blood. The subset here: CD45RA-negative fraction. These TCRs come from a man younger than 35 in good health.

V gene TRBV9 combines with J gene TRBJ2-3; D gene uncertain. The CDR3 covers 13 residues. The V and J ends lost 5 bases and 2 bases respectively, with 9 bases between them. In germline, CDR1 is SGDLS, CDR2 YYNGEE. The CDR3 loop reads CASSWTVTDTQYF. The CDR3 coding sequence is TGTGCCAGCAGTTGGACCGTCACAGATACGCAGTATTTT.

This clone was picked up many times. The rearrangement joins TRBV5-1 to TRBJ2-2; D remains unclear. V was cut by 9 bases and J by 1 base, with 10 bases left in between. The V gene's germline CDR1 is SGHRS and CDR2 YFSETQ. The CDR3 totals 13 residues. CDR3 DNA: TGCGCCACCTCTTCCCGGAACACCGGGGAGCTGTTTTTT. Protein sequence: CATSSRNTGELFF.

V gene TRBV6-6 combines with J gene TRBJ2-7; perhaps TRBD1 as D (6 bases). V was trimmed by 6 bases and J by 2 bases, leaving 14 bases between them. Germline CDR1 and CDR2: MNHNY and SVGAGI (reference sequence). CDR3 size: 14 residues. CDR3 sequence (DNA): TGTGCCAGCAGGCTAACAGGGCCGACCTACGAGCAGTACTTC. Its translation: CASRLTGPTYEQYF.

This chain uses TRBV5-4 with TRBJ1-1, with a weak D call TRBD1 (5 bases). The V end lost 2 bases, the J end lost 5 bases, and 13 bases lay between the germline ends. In germline, CDR1 is SGHNT, CDR2 YYREEE (reference sequence). The CDR3 loop spans 14 amino acids. This CDR3 is CASSFRQGETEAFF. The CDR3 bases are TGTGCCAGCAGCTTTCGGCAGGGTGAAACTGAAGCTTTCTTT.

This clone was recorded a few times. This chain joins TRBV4-1 and TRBJ1-6; D might be TRBD1 (6 bases). Looked up from germline, CDR1 is MGHRA and CDR2 is YSYEKL. Trimming stripped 0 bases from V and 10 bases from J, with 16 bases between. There are 16 residues in the CDR3. The CDR3 here is CASSQEASGTQSPLHF. In nucleotides, the CDR3 is TGCGCCAGCAGCCAAGAGGCCTCGGGGACACAATCACCCCTCCACTTT.

V usage is TRBV6-6 and J usage is TRBJ2-5; perhaps TRBD1 as D (5 bases). Germline CDR1 reads MNHNY; CDR2 reads SVGAGI (reference sequence). Trimming shortened V by 6 bases and J by 1 base, and 15 bases separated the two germline ends. This CDR3 is 15 amino acids long. The CDR3 reads CASSRSGLPQETQYF. The CDR3 nucleotides are TGTGCCAGCAGCCGGTCAGGGCTCCCCCAAGAGACCCAGTACTTC.

CDR3 DNA sequence: TGTGCCAGCAGTGCGGCCAGCTCCTATAATTCACCCCTCCACTTT. This codes for CASSAASSYNSPLHF. The chain has TRBV6-5 and TRBJ1-6; no firm D call. The CDR3 is made up of 15 amino acids. V was shortened by 5 bases and J by 0 bases, with 8 bases between the two germline ends. CDR1 MNHEY and CDR2 SVGAGI come from the germline V gene.